This is a list of T cell receptor beta chains from one sample in a study of STAT5B mutations in CD4+ large granular lymphocyte leukemia. TCRdb's table, derived via immunoSEQ multiplex PCR, lists solely in-frame clones and lacks some. This table holds tens of thousands of clones, almost 85% found once. Sequenced material: CD4+ T cells from blood buffy coats. The origin of the receptors is a human donor in good health. The CDR3 runs from the conserved cysteine through the conserved F or W. The D gene is left open where the match is weak. A clone size is listed for some rows: how often the clone was seen (once, few, many), or a class if it is expanded.

once,TRBV7-7,TRBD1,TRBJ2-1,TGTGCTAGCAGCTTAGGCGGCGGGACAGGGTACTACAATGAGCAGTTCTTC,CASSLGGGTGYYNEQFF
NA,TRBV7-8,TRBD2,TRBJ2-1,TGTGCCAGCAGCGGGACTAGCGGCTACAATGAGCAGTTCTTC,CASSGTSGYNEQFF
NA,TRBV9,TRBD1,TRBJ2-1,TGTGCCAGCAGCGCAGGACAGGGCATTTACAATGAGCAGTTCTTC,CASSAGQGIYNEQFF
NA,TRBV9,NA,TRBJ2-1,TGTGCCAGCAGCGCTCGTTGGGGGGGCAACTACAATGAGCAGTTCTTC,CASSARWGGNYNEQFF
NA,TRBV28,NA,TRBJ2-3,TGTGCCAGCAGCCTACTGGGCGGCGGGAGCACAGATACGCAGTATTTT,CASSLLGGGSTDTQYF
NA,TRBV11-3,TRBD1,TRBJ1-3,TGTGCCAGCAGCGCCGGGACAGGGGGTCGTTCGGGGAACACCATATATTTT,CASSAGTGGRSGNTIYF
NA,TRBV19,NA,TRBJ2-7,TGTGCCAGTAGTGCCACTGGGGAAAGGGGGCAGTACTTC,CASSATGERGQYF
NA,TRBV9,NA,TRBJ2-7,TGTGCCAGCAGCCCAGAGGGGGGGGAGCAGTACTTC,CASSPEGGEQYF
NA,TRBV27,TRBD1,TRBJ1-5,TGTGCCAAACCCGGACAGGGGGCCAATCAGCCCCAGCATTTT,CAKPGQGANQPQHF
NA,TRBV5-1,TRBD1,TRBJ1-4,TGCGCCAGCAGCTCCGGGACAGGCAATGAAAAACTGTTTTTT,CASSSGTGNEKLFF
once,TRBV11-3,TRBD1,TRBJ2-1,TGTGCCAGCAGCCGGACAGGTTCCTACAATGAGCAGTTCTTC,CASSRTGSYNEQFF
NA,TRBV19,TRBD1,TRBJ1-5,TGTGCCAGTAGTTCGGGACAGGGGGCCACTATCGGGCCCCAGCATTTT,CASSSGQGATIGPQHF
NA,TRBV19,NA,TRBJ1-1,TGTGCCAGTAGTATAAAGGGCACTGAAGCTTTCTTT,CASSIKGTEAFF
NA,TRBV9,NA,TRBJ1-2,TGTGCCAGCAGCGTAGATCACAATCCCCTAGGTGGCTACACCTTC,CASSVDHNPLGGYTF
NA,TRBV19,NA,TRBJ2-5,TGTGCCAGTAGTATAGCGGAGACCCAGTACTTC,CASSIAETQYF
NA,TRBV9,TRBD2,TRBJ2-3,TGTGCCAGCAGCGCCGGGACTAGCGGGGTCCTTGAATACACAGATACGCAGTATTTT,CASSAGTSGVLEYTDTQYF
NA,TRBV7-8,TRBD2,TRBJ2-3,TGTGCCAGCAGCTTAGATAGCGGGAGTCGATCAGATACGCAGTATTTT,CASSLDSGSRSDTQYF
NA,TRBV7-8,NA,TRBJ1-2,TGTGCCAGCAGCCTGCGCGGACAGAACTATGGCTACACCTTC,CASSLRGQNYGYTF
NA,TRBV19,NA,TRBJ1-5,TGTGCCAGTATCCCCAAGGGAGGAGCTCTTAGCAATCAGCCCCAGCATTTT,CASIPKGGALSNQPQHF
NA,TRBV7-3,NA,TRBJ2-3,TGTGCCAGCAGCCTGGGACTTTTCGCAGATACGCAGTATTTT,CASSLGLFADTQYF
NA,TRBV6-6,NA,TRBJ1-2,TGTGCCAGCAGTAACGGGGCTAACTATGGCTACACCTTC,CASSNGANYGYTF
NA,TRBV18,TRBD1,TRBJ2-7,TGTGCCAGCTCACGGCCGGGACAGGGATCCTACGAGCAGTACTTC,CASSRPGQGSYEQYF
NA,TRBV18,TRBD2,TRBJ2-3,TGTGCCAGCTCACCAAACACAGCGGGGGGGACAGATACGCAGTATTTT,CASSPNTAGGTDTQYF
NA,TRBV2,TRBD2,TRBJ2-5,TGTGCAGGGAATCCTTCTAGCGGGGGGGCACACCAAGAGACCCAGTACTTC,CAGNPSSGGAHQETQYF
NA,TRBV9,TRBD1,TRBJ2-5,TGTGCCAGCAGCGTAAGGGGGCAGGAGCAAGAGACCCAGTACTTC,CASSVRGQEQETQYF
few,TRBV4-1,TRBD1,TRBJ1-5,TGCGCCAGCAGCCAAGATCTTGGGGCAGGGGGCGGCCCCCAGCATTTT,CASSQDLGAGGGPQHF
NA,TRBV9,NA,TRBJ1-2,TGTGCCAGCAGCGTAGCGGGTAACTATGGCTACACCTTC,CASSVAGNYGYTF
NA,TRBV5-1,TRBD1,TRBJ2-7,TGCGCCAGCAGCCCGTCCGGGACAGGGTCCTACGAGCAGTACTTC,CASSPSGTGSYEQYF
NA,TRBV5-1,NA,TRBJ2-7,TGCGCCAGCAGCCCGGACGGGACGACATACGAGCAGTACTTC,CASSPDGTTYEQYF
NA,TRBV7-2,NA,TRBJ1-1,TGTGCCAGCAGTCCGATAACTGAAGCTTTCTTT,CASSPITEAFF
once,TRBV7-8,NA,TRBJ1-2,TGTGCCAGCAGCTCACCTTCATTGGTCTATGGCTACACCTTC,CASSSPSLVYGYTF
NA,TRBV18,TRBD1,TRBJ1-5,TGTGCCAGCTCCTCCGGGACAGGGGACACTCAGCCCCAGCATTTT,CASSSGTGDTQPQHF
NA,TRBV6-5,TRBD1,TRBJ2-7,TGTGCCAGCAGTCTTCCGGGACAGGGGAAAGAGCAGTACTTC,CASSLPGQGKEQYF
NA,TRBV27,TRBD1,TRBJ2-1,TGTGCCAGCAGTTTAAGGGGACGGGACAGGGGAGCTGAGCAGTTCTTC,CASSLRGRDRGAEQFF
NA,TRBV12-5,NA,TRBJ1-1,TGTGCTAGTGCCCCGGTAGGGGACACTGAAGCTTTCTTT,CASAPVGDTEAFF
NA,TRBV19,TRBD1,TRBJ2-7,TGTGCCAGTAGTTCCGGGACAGGGGGCTCCTACGAGCAGTACTTC,CASSSGTGGSYEQYF
NA,TRBV7-2,NA,TRBJ2-3,TGTGCCAGCAGCTTAGGTGGCCCCCTCGAGTATTTT,CASSLGGPLEYF
once,TRBV11-2,TRBD2,TRBJ2-1,TGTGCCAGCAGCTTAGCGCGGGGGGGGAGGAATGAGCAGTTCTTC,CASSLARGGRNEQFF
once,TRBV5-1,NA,TRBJ1-4,TGCGCCAGCAGCCGACAAGGGGGGGAAAAACTGTTTTTT,CASSRQGGEKLFF
NA,TRBV9,TRBD1,TRBJ2-7,TGTGCCAGCAGCGTAGGGCCGGACAGGGGCTACGAGCAGTACTTC,CASSVGPDRGYEQYF
once,TRBV6-4,NA,TRBJ2-3,TGTGCCAGCAGTGATAATGGCGGGACTAGCACAGATACGCAGTATTTT,CASSDNGGTSTDTQYF
NA,TRBV6-5,NA,TRBJ2-3,TGTGCCAGCAGTTACGGGGCAGGGGAGACAGATACGCAGTATTTT,CASSYGAGETDTQYF
NA,TRBV10-3,NA,TRBJ1-1,TGTGCCATCAGTTCACCTATGAACACTGAAGCTTTCTTT,CAISSPMNTEAFF
once,TRBV9,NA,TRBJ2-4,TGTGCCAGCAGCGGGGACCAACAGAACGAAAACATTCAGTACTTC,CASSGDQQNENIQYF
NA,TRBV6-5,TRBD1,TRBJ1-2,TGTGCCAGCAGGCTACAGGGGCGGTTCTATGGCTACACCTTC,CASRLQGRFYGYTF
NA,TRBV5-4,TRBD1,TRBJ2-1,TGTGCCAGCAGCCGGACAGGGGGAGTTTATAATGAGCAGTTCTTC,CASSRTGGVYNEQFF
NA,TRBV5-1,TRBD2,TRBJ2-5,TGCGCCAGCAGCTTGGAGGCGGGGGGTCCCGAGGCGGAGACCCAGTACTTC,CASSLEAGGPEAETQYF
NA,TRBV2,TRBD2,TRBJ2-1,TGTGCCAGGGGGGTTACTAGCGGGGGAAATGAGCAGTTCTTC,CARGVTSGGNEQFF
NA,TRBV6-5,NA,TRBJ2-7,TGTGCCAGCAGTTACTCGAGTTTAGGCAGCTACGAGCAGTACTTC,CASSYSSLGSYEQYF
NA,TRBV9,NA,TRBJ1-5,TGTGCCAGCAGCGTAGCGGGAAACAATCAGCCCCAGCATTTT,CASSVAGNNQPQHF
NA,TRBV6-1,NA,TRBJ2-7,TGTGCCACCCCACAGGGATACGAGCAGTACTTC,CATPQGYEQYF
NA,TRBV27,NA,TRBJ1-1,TGTGCCAGCAGTTTAGTTCCGAACACTGAAGCTTTCTTT,CASSLVPNTEAFF